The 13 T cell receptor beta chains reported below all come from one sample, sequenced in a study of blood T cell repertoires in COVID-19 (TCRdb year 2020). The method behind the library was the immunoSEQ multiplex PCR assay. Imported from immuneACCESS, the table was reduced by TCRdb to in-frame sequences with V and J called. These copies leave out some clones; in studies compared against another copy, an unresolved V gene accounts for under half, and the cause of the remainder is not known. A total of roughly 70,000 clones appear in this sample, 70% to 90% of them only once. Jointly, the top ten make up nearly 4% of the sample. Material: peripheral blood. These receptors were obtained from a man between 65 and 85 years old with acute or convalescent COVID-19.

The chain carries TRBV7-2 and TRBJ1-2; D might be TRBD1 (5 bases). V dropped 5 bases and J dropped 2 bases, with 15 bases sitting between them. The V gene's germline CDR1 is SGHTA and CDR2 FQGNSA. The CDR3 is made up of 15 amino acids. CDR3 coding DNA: TGTGCCAGCAGCGCCGACAGAGACCGAAACTATGGCTACACCTTC. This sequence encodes CASSADRDRNYGYTF.

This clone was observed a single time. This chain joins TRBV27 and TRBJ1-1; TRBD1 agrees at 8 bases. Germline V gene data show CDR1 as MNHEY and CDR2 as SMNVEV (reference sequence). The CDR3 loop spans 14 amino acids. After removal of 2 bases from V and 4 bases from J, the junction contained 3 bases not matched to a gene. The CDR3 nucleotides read TGTGCCAGCAGTTTAAAAGGGACAGGCACTGAAGCTTTCTTT. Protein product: CASSLKGTGTEAFF.

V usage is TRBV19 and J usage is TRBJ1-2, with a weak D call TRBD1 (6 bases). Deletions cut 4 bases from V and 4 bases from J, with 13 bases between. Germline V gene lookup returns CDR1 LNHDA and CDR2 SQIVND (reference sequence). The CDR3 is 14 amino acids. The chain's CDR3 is CASSTPGAFYGYTF. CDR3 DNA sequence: TGTGCCAGTAGTACTCCAGGGGCTTTCTATGGCTACACCTTC.

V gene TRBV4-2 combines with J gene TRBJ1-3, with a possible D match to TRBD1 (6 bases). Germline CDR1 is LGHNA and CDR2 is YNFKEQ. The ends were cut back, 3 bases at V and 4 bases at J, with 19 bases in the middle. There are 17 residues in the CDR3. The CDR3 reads CASSHPTGGLGGNTIYF. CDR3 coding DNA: TGTGCCAGCAGCCACCCAACGGGGGGCTTGGGAGGAAACACCATATATTTT.

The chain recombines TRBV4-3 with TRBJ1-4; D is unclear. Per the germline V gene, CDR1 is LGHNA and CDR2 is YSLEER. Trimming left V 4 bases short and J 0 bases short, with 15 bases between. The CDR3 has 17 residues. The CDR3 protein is CASSPSTGKATNEKLFF. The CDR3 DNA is TGCGCCAGCAGCCCTTCGACCGGGAAAGCAACTAATGAAAAACTGTTTTTT.

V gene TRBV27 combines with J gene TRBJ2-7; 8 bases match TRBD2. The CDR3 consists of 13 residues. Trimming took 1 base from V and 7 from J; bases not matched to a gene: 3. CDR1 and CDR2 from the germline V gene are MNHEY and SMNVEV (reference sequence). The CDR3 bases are TGTGCCAGCAGTTTATGGAGCGGGGGTGAGCAGTACTTC. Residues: CASSLWSGGEQYF.

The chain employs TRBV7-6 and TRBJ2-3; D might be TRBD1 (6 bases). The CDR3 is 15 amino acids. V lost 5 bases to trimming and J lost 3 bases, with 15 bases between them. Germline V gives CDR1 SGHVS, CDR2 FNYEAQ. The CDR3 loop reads CASSLLPRGTDTQYF. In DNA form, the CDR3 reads TGTGCCAGCAGCCTCCTTCCTAGGGGGACAGATACGCAGTATTTT.

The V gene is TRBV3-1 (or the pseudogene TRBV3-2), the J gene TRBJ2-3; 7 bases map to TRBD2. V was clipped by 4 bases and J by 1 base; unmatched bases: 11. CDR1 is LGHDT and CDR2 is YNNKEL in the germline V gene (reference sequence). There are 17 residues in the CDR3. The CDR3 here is CASSLRHGGGGTDTQYF. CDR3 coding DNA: TGTGCCAGCAGCCTACGCCATGGGGGGGGTGGCACAGATACGCAGTATTTT.

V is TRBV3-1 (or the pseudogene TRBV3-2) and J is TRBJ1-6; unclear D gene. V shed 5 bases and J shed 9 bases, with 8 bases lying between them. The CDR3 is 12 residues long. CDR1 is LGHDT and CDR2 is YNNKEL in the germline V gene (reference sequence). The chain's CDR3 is CASSERSSPLHF. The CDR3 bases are TGTGCCAGCAGCGAGCGCAGTTCACCCCTCCACTTT.

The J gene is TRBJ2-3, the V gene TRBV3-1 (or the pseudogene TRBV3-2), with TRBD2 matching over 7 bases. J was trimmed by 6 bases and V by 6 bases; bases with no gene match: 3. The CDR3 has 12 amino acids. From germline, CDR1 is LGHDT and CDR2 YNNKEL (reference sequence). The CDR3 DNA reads TGTGCCAGCAGAGGAGCGGGGGATACGCAGTATTTT. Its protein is CASRGAGDTQYF.

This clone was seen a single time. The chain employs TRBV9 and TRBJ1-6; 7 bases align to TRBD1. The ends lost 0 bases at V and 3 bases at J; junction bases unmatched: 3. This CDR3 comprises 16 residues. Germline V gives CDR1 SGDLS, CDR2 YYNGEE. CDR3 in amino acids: CASSVEGANYNSPLHF. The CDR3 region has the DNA TGTGCCAGCAGCGTAGAGGGGGCTAACTATAATTCACCCCTCCACTTT.

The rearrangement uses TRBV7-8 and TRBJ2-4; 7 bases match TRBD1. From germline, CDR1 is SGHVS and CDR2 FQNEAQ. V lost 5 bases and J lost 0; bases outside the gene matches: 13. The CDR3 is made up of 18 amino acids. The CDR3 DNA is TGTGCCAGCAGCCGAGGACAGGCGATATCCCTAGCCAAAAACATTCAGTACTTC. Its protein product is CASSRGQAISLAKNIQYF.

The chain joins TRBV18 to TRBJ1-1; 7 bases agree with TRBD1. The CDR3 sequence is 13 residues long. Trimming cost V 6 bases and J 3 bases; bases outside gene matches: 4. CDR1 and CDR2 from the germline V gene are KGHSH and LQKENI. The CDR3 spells CASSRGQDTEAFF. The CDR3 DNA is TGTGCCAGCTCGAGGGGGCAGGACACTGAAGCTTTCTTT.